The rows below give T cell receptor beta chains drawn from one sample of a study of T and B cells in COVID-19 patients. TCRdb recomputed calls from the multiplex PCR reads with MiXCR, one row per CDR3 protein. The sample lists roughly 2,500 distinct CDR3 sequences, about 27% occurring once. The specimen was blood. Receptors were obtained from a human donor with active COVID-19. Each CDR3 is given with its conserved first and last residue. D genes are given only for firm matches. The listing skips clone size in some rows; elsewhere it reads once, few, many or a size class.

j_call v_call clone_size d_call cdr3_nt cdr3_aa
TRBJ2-7 TRBV20-1 once TRBD2 TGCAGTTTACCGGGACTAGATAGATACGAGCAGTACTTC CSLPGLDRYEQYF
TRBJ1-1 TRBV12-3/TRBV12-4 few . TGTGCCAGCAGTTTAAAGGGGTATGACACTGAAGCTTTCTTT CASSLKGYDTEAFF
TRBJ1-6 TRBV12-3/TRBV12-4 . . TGTGCCAGCAGTCCCGCAGGTAGCTCCTATAATTCACCCCTCCACTTT CASSPAGSSYNSPLHF
TRBJ2-5 TRBV30 medium-sized . TGTGCCTGGAGCGCCCAAAGGGTCCAAGAGACCCAGTACTTC CAWSAQRVQETQYF
TRBJ1-2 TRBV7-9 few . TGTGCCAGCAACCCATTTTGGGAGACTAACTATGGCTACACCTTC CASNPFWETNYGYTF
TRBJ1-2 TRBV20-1 . . TGCAGTGCCCGATGGGGGGTAGGCTACACCTTC CSARWGVGYTF